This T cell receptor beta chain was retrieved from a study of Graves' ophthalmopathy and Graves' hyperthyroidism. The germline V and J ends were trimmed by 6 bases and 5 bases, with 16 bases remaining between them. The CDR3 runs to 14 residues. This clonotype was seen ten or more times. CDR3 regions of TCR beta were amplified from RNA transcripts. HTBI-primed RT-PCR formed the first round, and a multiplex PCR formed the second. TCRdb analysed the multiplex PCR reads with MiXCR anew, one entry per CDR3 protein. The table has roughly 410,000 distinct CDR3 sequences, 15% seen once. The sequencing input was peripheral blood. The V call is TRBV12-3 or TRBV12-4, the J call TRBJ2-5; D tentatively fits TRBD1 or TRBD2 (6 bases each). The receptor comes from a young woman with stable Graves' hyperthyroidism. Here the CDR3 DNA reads TGTGCCAGCAGGTTTAGGGGGGTGAAGGAGACCCAGTACTTC. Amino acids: CASRFRGVKETQYF.